A single sample gave rise to the 29 T cell receptor beta chains below, sequenced in a study of early T cells in non-severe SARS-CoV-2 infection. TCRdb re-derived calls from the 5' RACE reads in MiXCR, one entry per CDR3 protein. The sample contains some 98,000 distinct CDR3 sequences, around 17% of which appear only once. The specimen sequenced was whole blood. These receptors originate from an adult who was a healthcare worker with PCR-confirmed SARS-CoV-2 infection or an uninfected control (not recorded which).

This clonotype was observed a handful of times. The chain combines TRBV2 with TRBJ2-3; 12 nucleotides match TRBD2. There are 16 residues in the CDR3. Per the germline V gene, CDR1 is SNHLY and CDR2 is FYNNEI. Trimming cost V 9 bases and J 1 base; bases outside gene matches: 8. The CDR3 DNA sequence: TGTGCCAGTTTACCTTGGACTAGCGGGGGCACAGATACGCAGTATTTT. Translation gives CASLPWTSGGTDTQYF.

Many counts were recorded for this clonotype. The chain has TRBV24-1 and TRBJ2-1, with a possible D match to TRBD1 (7 bases). This CDR3 comprises 18 residues. V shed 3 bases and J shed 3 bases, with 20 bases lying between them. CDR1 is KGHDR and CDR2 is SFDVKD in the germline V gene. This chain's CDR3 is CATSDTGGTAQNYNEQFF. CDR3 coding DNA: TGTGCCACCAGTGATACCGGAGGGACAGCACAGAACTACAATGAGCAGTTCTTC.

This clonotype was counted at least ten times. The CDR3 loop reads CASSLPLADNSYNEQFF. The CDR3 coding sequence is TGCGCCAGCAGCCTCCCCCTAGCAGACAACTCCTACAATGAGCAGTTCTTC. The rearrangement links TRBV5-1 to TRBJ2-1, with a tentative D call TRBD2 (5 bases). The CDR3 runs to 17 residues. The germline gives CDR1 SGHRS, CDR2 YFSETQ. Trimming left V 4 bases short and J 0 bases short, with 17 bases between.

This clonotype was observed many times. The V gene is TRBV12-3 or TRBV12-4, the J gene TRBJ1-2; D gene unclear. The CDR3 consists of 16 residues. V gave up 0 bases and J gave up 0 bases, with 11 bases separating them. CDR3 protein: CASSLAPGLANYGYTF. The CDR3 DNA follows: TGTGCCAGCAGTTTAGCTCCAGGACTGGCTAACTATGGCTACACCTTC.

This clonotype was detected only a few times. The chain has TRBV7-9 and TRBJ2-1; no clear D gene. This CDR3 has 14 amino acids. CDR1 is SEHNR, CDR2 FQNEAQ, per germline (reference sequence). Trimming cost V 1 base and J 5 bases, with 9 bases left between them. The CDR3 here is CASSLEVRNNEQFF. The CDR3, as DNA: TGTGCCAGCAGCTTAGAGGTTAGGAACAATGAGCAGTTCTTC.

The chain employs TRBV27 and TRBJ2-7; 7 bases map to TRBD1. The ends lost 6 bases at V and 3 bases at J; junction bases unmatched: 11. CDR1 MNHEY and CDR2 SMNVEV come from the germline V gene (reference sequence). The CDR3 extends over 15 amino acids. CDR3 region: CASSTGAAPFYEQYF. The DNA for the CDR3 is TGTGCCAGCAGCACAGGGGCCGCTCCCTTCTACGAGCAGTACTTC.

This clonotype has just a few counts. The rearrangement links TRBV28 to TRBJ2-2; D gene uncertain. Germline CDR1 is MDHEN and CDR2 is SYDVKM. V was shortened by 3 bases and J by 5 bases, with 10 bases between the two germline ends. CDR3 size: 14 residues. CDR3 bases: TGTGCCAGCAGTTTGAGGCAGCTAACCGGGGAGCTGTTTTTT. Protein product: CASSLRQLTGELFF.

This chain joins TRBV6-6 and TRBJ2-2; D is ambiguous. With 2 bases removed from V and 3 bases from J, the gap between germline ends came to 7 bases. Germline loops: CDR1 MNHNY, CDR2 SVGAGI (reference sequence). The CDR3 sequence is 14 residues long. The CDR3 here is CASSYRVDTGELFF. CDR3 nucleotides: TGTGCCAGCAGTTACAGGGTCGACACCGGGGAGCTGTTTTTT.

CDR3 protein: CASSAGTSGNEQFF. In nucleotides, the CDR3 is TGTGCCAGCAGCGCCGGGACTAGCGGCAATGAGCAGTTCTTC. The rearrangement links TRBV6-4 to TRBJ2-1, with 11 bases aligning to TRBD2. This CDR3 spans 14 amino acids. Trimming cost V 6 bases and J 6 bases; bases outside gene matches: 4. Looked up from germline, CDR1 is MRHNA and CDR2 is SNTAGT.

Only a few counts were recorded for this clonotype. The chain uses TRBV6-5 and TRBJ1-3; TRBD1 might be the D (6 bases). CDR3 length equals 15 residues. Trimming stripped 6 bases from V and 3 bases from J, with 15 bases between. The V gene's germline CDR1 is MNHEY and CDR2 SVGAGI. CDR3 coding DNA: TGTGCCAGCAGCCATCGACAGGAGTTTGGAAACACCATATATTTT. It encodes CASSHRQEFGNTIYF.

V is TRBV14 and J is TRBJ1-2; D gene ambiguous. Trimming cost V 6 bases and J 4 bases, with 6 bases left between them. Germline V gene data show CDR1 as SGHDN and CDR2 as FVKESK. The CDR3 runs 11 residues. CDR3 DNA: TGTGCCAGCAGGCAGTTCTATGGCTACACCTTC. Amino acids: CASRQFYGYTF. Full variable domain (rest looked up from reference TRBV14 and TRBJ1-2): EAGVTQFPSHSVIEKGQTVTLRCDPISGHDNLYWYRRVMGKEIKFLLHFVKESKQDESGMPNNRFLAERTGGTYSTLKVQPAELEDSGVYFCASRQFYGYTFGSGTRLTVV.

In its sample, this clonotype was seen a few times. The CDR3 sequence: CASSLAQGAGNTEAFF. The CDR3 bases are TGTGCCAGCAGCTTGGCGCAGGGGGCCGGAAACACTGAAGCTTTCTTT. The chain joins TRBV7-6 to TRBJ1-1, with 8 bases fitting TRBD1. With 3 bases clipped from V and 2 bases from J, the junction kept 8 bases outside the gene matches. In germline, CDR1 is SGHVS, CDR2 FNYEAQ. This CDR3 is 16 amino acids long.

V usage is TRBV28 and J usage is TRBJ2-3; TRBD2 agrees at 14 bases. Germline V lookup: CDR1 MDHEN, CDR2 SYDVKM. This CDR3 has 18 amino acids. J was trimmed by 3 bases and V by 4 bases; bases with no gene match: 9. CDR3 in amino acids: CASSSQPGLAGETDTQYF. The CDR3 DNA sequence: TGTGCCAGCAGTTCGCAACCGGGACTAGCGGGAGAAACAGATACGCAGTATTTT.

This clonotype is medium-sized in the sample. The chain recombines TRBV7-2 with TRBJ1-6; D remains unclear. V was pared by 4 bases and J by 6 bases, with 4 bases between. In germline, CDR1 is SGHTA, CDR2 FQGNSA. The CDR3 runs to 12 residues. This CDR3 reads CASSWANSPLHF. DNA for the CDR3: TGTGCCAGCAGCTGGGCTAATTCACCCCTCCACTTT. Full variable domain (rest looked up from reference TRBV7-2 and TRBJ1-6): GAGVSQSPSNKVTEKGKDVELRCDPISGHTALYWYRQSLGQGLEFLIYFQGNSAPDKSGLPSDRFSAERTGGSVSTLTIQRTQQEDSAVYLCASSWANSPLHFGNGTRLTVT.

V and J are TRBV6-5 and TRBJ1-6, with 9 bases aligning to TRBD1. The germline V gene has CDR1 MNHEY and CDR2 SVGAGI. The ends lost 5 bases at V and 7 bases at J; junction bases unmatched: 12. The CDR3 covers 17 residues. The CDR3 coding sequence is TGTGCCAGCAGTACGTCCGGGACAGGGCCGGGGAATTCACCCCTCCACTTT. Residues: CASSTSGTGPGNSPLHF.

The rearrangement links TRBV12-3 or TRBV12-4 to TRBJ2-5; a weak D match, TRBD2 (7 bases). CDR3 length equals 12 residues. V lost 7 bases and J lost 3, with 9 bases in between. CDR3 sequence reads: CASKGGKETQYF. CDR3 coding DNA: TGTGCCAGCAAGGGGGGGAAAGAGACCCAGTACTTC.

The rearrangement joins TRBV28 to TRBJ2-4, with TRBD1 as a possible D gene (6 bases). The CDR3 covers 16 residues. Germline CDR1 is MDHEN and CDR2 is SYDVKM. V gave up 6 bases and J gave up 7 bases, with 22 bases separating them. The CDR3 DNA follows: TGTGCCAGCAGCCGCGTCCCGACAGGCTCAGGGAACATTCAGTACTTC. This sequence encodes CASSRVPTGSGNIQYF.

The chain carries TRBV18 and TRBJ1-2; 9 nucleotides match TRBD1. V dropped 3 bases and J dropped 3; count of bases not matched to a gene: 5. Germline V gene lookup returns CDR1 KGHSH and CDR2 LQKENI. This CDR3 is 15 amino acids long. For the CDR3, the DNA is TGTGCCAGCTCACCTTTCGGGGACAGGGACTATGGCTACACCTTC. Translated: CASSPFGDRDYGYTF.

The rearrangement links TRBV7-9 to TRBJ1-1; perhaps TRBD1 as D (6 bases). V lost 5 bases and J lost 0, with 16 bases in between. The CDR3 is 16 residues long. Germline values: CDR1 SEHNR, CDR2 FQNEAQ (reference sequence). CDR3 amino acids: CASSPTDRIVNTEAFF. CDR3 sequence (DNA): TGTGCCAGCAGCCCGACAGACAGGATTGTGAACACTGAAGCTTTCTTT.

This clonotype was counted ten times or more. The chain links TRBV6-6 to TRBJ2-7, with 7 bases matching TRBD1. This CDR3 contains 14 residues. The germline V gene encodes CDR1 MNHNY and CDR2 SVGAGI (reference sequence). Germline trimming cut 5 bases from V and 4 bases from J; bases unmatched to any gene: 8. CDR3 region: CASSIQGSRYEQYF. In DNA form, the CDR3 reads TGTGCCAGCAGTATACAGGGGAGCAGGTACGAGCAGTACTTC.

This clonotype was counted between two and nine times. The genes are TRBV7-9 and TRBJ1-1, with no clear D. The germline V and J ends were trimmed by 2 bases and 6 bases, with 4 bases remaining between them. From germline, CDR1 is SEHNR and CDR2 FQNEAQ (reference sequence). This CDR3 is built from 11 residues. CDR3 DNA: TGTGCCAGCAGCTTAAACCCTGAAGCTTTCTTT. Its protein is CASSLNPEAFF.

This clonotype has a handful of counts. J is TRBJ2-2 and V is TRBV6-2 or TRBV6-3; D is ambiguous. The V gene lost 6 bases and the J gene lost 8 bases, with 19 bases spanning the gap. Germline CDR1 and CDR2: MNHEY and SVGEGT. CDR3 length: 15 residues. CDR3 in DNA: TGTGCCAGCAGGATGGGCCTCCTAATTAATGGGGAGCTGTTTTTT. This sequence encodes CASRMGLLINGELFF.

V is TRBV7-2 and J is TRBJ1-5, with D possibly matching TRBD1 (6 bases). Trimming shortened V by 5 bases and J by 16 bases, and 21 bases separated the two germline ends. Germline CDR1 is SGHTA and CDR2 is FQGNSA. The CDR3 totals 13 residues. The DNA of the CDR3 is TGTGCCAGCAGCAACGAGGTGGCCGGGGGCTTCCATTTT. Amino acids: CASSNEVAGGFHF.

This clonotype was counted only a few times. The rearrangement joins TRBV18 to TRBJ2-1, with a possible D match to TRBD2 (5 bases). The CDR3 extends over 13 amino acids. The V gene lost 3 bases and the J gene lost 7 bases, with 10 bases spanning the gap. Germline CDR1 reads KGHSH; CDR2 reads LQKENI. In DNA form, the CDR3 reads TGTGCCAGCTCACCGATGTCGGGAAATGAGCAGTTCTTC. This encodes CASSPMSGNEQFF.

The table lists this clonotype with a few counts. The V gene is TRBV9, the J gene TRBJ2-1; the match to TRBD2 covers 14 bases. Germline CDR1 reads SGDLS; CDR2 reads YYNGEE. The CDR3 consists of 16 residues. J gave up 3 bases and V 3 bases, and 2 bases lay outside the gene matches. For the CDR3, the DNA is TGTGCCAGCAGCGCGGGACTAGCGGGGGTCTACAATGAGCAGTTCTTC. The encoded protein is CASSAGLAGVYNEQFF.

This clonotype has a handful of counts. This chain uses TRBV21-1 with TRBJ2-4; TRBD2, the D gene given by the table, was not confirmed from the DNA. TRBV21-1 constitutes a pseudogene. The CDR3 spans 12 residues. The CDR3 nucleotides are TGTGCCAGCAACAAGACTAGCGGGCTCCGGTACTTC. Protein product: CASNKTSGLRYF.

This sequence joins TRBV12-3 or TRBV12-4 and TRBJ2-2; D is perhaps TRBD2 (6 bases). Deletions cut 6 bases from V and 0 bases from J, with 11 bases between. This CDR3 has 15 amino acids. In DNA, the CDR3 is TGTGCCAGCAGGGAGGACTATTCGAACACCGGGGAGCTGTTTTTT. Translated, it gives CASREDYSNTGELFF.

The chain has TRBV20-1 and TRBJ1-2, with D maybe TRBD1 (5 bases). The CDR3 totals 15 residues. The V end lost 6 bases, the J end lost 4 bases, and 21 bases lay between the germline ends. Germline V gene lookup returns CDR1 DFQATT and CDR2 SNEGSKA (reference sequence). The CDR3 coding sequence is TGCAGTGCCGTGGGGAGGCAGGGAGATGCCTATGGCTACACCTTC. This encodes CSAVGRQGDAYGYTF.

The V gene is TRBV28, the J gene TRBJ1-1; D is possibly TRBD1 (6 bases). Germline loops: CDR1 MDHEN, CDR2 SYDVKM. The CDR3 length is 13 residues. Trimming stripped 6 bases from V and 6 bases from J, with 14 bases between. The CDR3 loop reads CASRIQGRAEAFF. The CDR3 DNA follows: TGTGCCAGCAGAATACAGGGTCGGGCTGAAGCTTTCTTT.